This T cell receptor (beta chain) was observed in a study of T cells in Graves' hyperthyroidism and ophthalmopathy. Findings and caveats of the study: The authors' 13 V-J model separated ophthalmopathy from stable hyperthyroidism. Progression to ophthalmopathy was predicted a median of 6.5 months early.

Germline CDR1 MDHEN, CDR2 SYDVKM. The CDR3 has 12 residues. With 5 bases removed from V and 5 bases from J, the gap between germline ends came to 9 bases. Amplification of TCR beta CDR3 regions was performed using RNA transcripts as template. During a first-round RT-PCR of the TCR CDR3, the HTBI primer set was used. MiXCR was run by TCRdb on the multiplex PCR reads, yielding one entry per CDR3 protein. Among approximately 640,000 distinct CDR3 sequences listed, roughly 17% were seen once. Newly diagnosed patients aged 18 to 65 had hyperthyroidism of under 2 months' duration. This clonotype has ten or more counts. Its cognate antigen is unknown.

The sample was blood. This sequence joins TRBV28 and TRBJ1-2; no firm D call. This sequence was found in a man in his forties or fifties with Graves' hyperthyroidism. The DNA of the CDR3 is TGTGCCAGCAGTACGAGAGTTTATGGCTACACCTTC. Translated, it gives CASSTRVYGYTF.